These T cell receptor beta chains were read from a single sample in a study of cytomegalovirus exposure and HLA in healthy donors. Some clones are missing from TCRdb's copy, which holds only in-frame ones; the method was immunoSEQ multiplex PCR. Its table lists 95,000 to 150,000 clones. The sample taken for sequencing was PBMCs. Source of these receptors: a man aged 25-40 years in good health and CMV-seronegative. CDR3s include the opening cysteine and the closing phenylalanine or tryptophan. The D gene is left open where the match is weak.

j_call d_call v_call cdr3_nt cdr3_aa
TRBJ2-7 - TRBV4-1 TGCGCCAGCAGCCAAGTACAGGGATACTCCTACGAGCAGTACTTC CASSQVQGYSYEQYF
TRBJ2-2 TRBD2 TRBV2 TGTGCCAGCGGCCGTCCGGGACTAGCGACCGGGGAGCTGTTTTTT CASGRPGLATGELFF
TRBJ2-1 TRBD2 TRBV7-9 TGTGCCAGCAGCTTAGTAGTAGCGGGAGACAATGAGCAGTTCTTC CASSLVVAGDNEQFF
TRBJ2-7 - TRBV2 TGTGCCAGCAGTGAATCCCACGGTATAGTCTACGAGCAGTACTTC CASSESHGIVYEQYF
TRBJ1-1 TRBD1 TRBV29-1 TGCAGCGTTGCAACACAGGGGGGCGTTTTCTCCACTGAAGCTTTCTTT CSVATQGGVFSTEAFF
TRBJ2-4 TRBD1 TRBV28 TGTGCCAGCGTTTCTCCCGGGACAGGAAAAAACATTCAGTACTTC CASVSPGTGKNIQYF
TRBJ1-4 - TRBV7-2 TGTGCCAGCAGCATCGGTGAAAAACTGTTTTTT CASSIGEKLFF
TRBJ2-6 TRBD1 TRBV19 TGTGCCACCCTAAACCGGGACAGGGGGCCTTTTGGGGCCAACGTCCTGACTTTC CATLNRDRGPFGANVLTF
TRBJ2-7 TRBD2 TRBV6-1 TGTGCCAGCACTGAGGCGGGGGGTGAGTTCGAGCAGTACTTC CASTEAGGEFEQYF
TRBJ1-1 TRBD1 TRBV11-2 TGTGCCAGCAGCTTCGGGACAGGGGGCGTGAACACTGAAGCTTTCTTT CASSFGTGGVNTEAFF
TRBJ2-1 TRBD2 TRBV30 TGTGCCTGGGCTAGCGGGGGTTCCTACAATGAGCAGTTCTTC CAWASGGSYNEQFF
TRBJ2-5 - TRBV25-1 TGTGCCAGCAGTGAACCAGGGATGGAGACCCAGTACTTC CASSEPGMETQYF
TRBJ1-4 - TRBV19 TGTGCCAGCAGCGTACAGGGTTCAGGTGAAAAACTGTTTTTT CASSVQGSGEKLFF
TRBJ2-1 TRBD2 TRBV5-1 TGCGCCAGCAGCTTGGCCCGGACTAGCGGAAACGTGGAGCAGTTCTTC CASSLARTSGNVEQFF
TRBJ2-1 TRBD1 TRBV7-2 TGTGCCAGCAGCCCACGGACAGGCTCCTACAATGAGCAGTTCTTC CASSPRTGSYNEQFF
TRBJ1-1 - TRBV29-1 TGCAGCGTTGAGGGGGGGTTGCACACTGAAGCTTTCTTT CSVEGGLHTEAFF
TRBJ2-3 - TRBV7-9 TGTGCCAGCAGCCCTCGGGACTGGGTAGGCACAGATACGCAGTATTTT CASSPRDWVGTDTQYF
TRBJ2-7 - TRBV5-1 TGCGCCAGCAGCCCCCCCGGACAGCTCTACGAGCAGTACTTC CASSPPGQLYEQYF
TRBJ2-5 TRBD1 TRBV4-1 TGCGCCAGCAGCCCAACAGGGGTGGCGACCCAGTACTTC CASSPTGVATQYF
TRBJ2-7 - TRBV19 TGTGCCAGTAGTTTCAGGGGGGTGCCCGACTACGAGCAGTACTTC CASSFRGVPDYEQYF
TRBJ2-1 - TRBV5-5 TGTGCCAGCAGTCTTAATTTAGGGAGTGAGCAGTTCTTC CASSLNLGSEQFF
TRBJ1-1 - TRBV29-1 TGCGGCGTAGCATCGAACTTAAGGGGCACTGAAGCTTTCTTT CGVASNLRGTEAFF
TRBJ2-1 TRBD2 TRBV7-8 TGTGCCAGCAGCTTAGTGGGGGACCTAGCGGGAGAATTCTTCCATGAGCAGTTCTTC CASSLVGDLAGEFFHEQFF
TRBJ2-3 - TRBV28 TGTGCCAGCGGGGTCTTAGCGGTCAGCACAGATACGCAGTATTTT CASGVLAVSTDTQYF
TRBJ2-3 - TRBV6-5 TGTGCCTCCCAGGGAACCGGAGTAGATACGCAGTATTTT CASQGTGVDTQYF
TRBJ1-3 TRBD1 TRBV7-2 TGTGCCAGCAGCTGGGGACAGGGAATGGAAAACACCATATATTTT CASSWGQGMENTIYF
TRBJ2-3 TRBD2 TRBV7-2 TGTGCCAGCAGCCCTGGACTAGCGGGACTTACGCAGTATTTT CASSPGLAGLTQYF
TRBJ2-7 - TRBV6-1 TGTGCCAGCAGAGCCTTCTACGAGCAGTACTTC CASRAFYEQYF
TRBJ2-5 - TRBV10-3 TGTGCCATCAGTGAACATACAGGAGGGGCCCCCTCAGGGCAGTACTTC CAISEHTGGAPSGQYF
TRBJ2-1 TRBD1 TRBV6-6 TGTGCCAGCAGACCCGGGACAGGGGTGCCCTTCGGTGAGCAGTTCTTC CASRPGTGVPFGEQFF
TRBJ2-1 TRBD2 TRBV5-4 TGTGCCAGCAGCCCTAGCGGGAGGGCCTTGTTCTATGAGCAGTTCTTC CASSPSGRALFYEQFF
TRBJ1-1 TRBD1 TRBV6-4 TGTGCCAGCAGGGAACAGGGGGGCACTGAAGCTTTCTTT CASREQGGTEAFF
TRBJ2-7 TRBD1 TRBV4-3 TGCGCCAGCAGCGAGGACAGGACAACCTCCTACGAGCAGTACTTC CASSEDRTTSYEQYF
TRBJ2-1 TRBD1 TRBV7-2 TGTGCCAGCAGCTCCCCGACAGGGGGTCATGAGCAGTTCTTC CASSSPTGGHEQFF
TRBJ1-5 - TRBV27 TGTGCCAGCAGTCCCCATAGCAATCAGCCCCAGCATTTT CASSPHSNQPQHF
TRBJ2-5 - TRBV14 TGTGCCAGCAATTGGGACACCAGGGAGACCCAGTACTTC CASNWDTRETQYF
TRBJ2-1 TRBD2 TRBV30 TGTGCCTGGACGGTGGTAGCGGGAGGGAATGAGCAGTTCTTC CAWTVVAGGNEQFF
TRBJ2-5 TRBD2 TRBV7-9 TGTGCCAGCAGCGTCGGACTAGCGGGGCCAAAGTACTTC CASSVGLAGPKYF
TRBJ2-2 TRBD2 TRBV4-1 TGCGCCAGCAGCCAACCTAGGGCTAGCGGGAGATCTGACGGGGAGCTGTTTTTT CASSQPRASGRSDGELFF